This T cell receptor beta chain was found in a study of CXCR3-negative and CXCR3-positive naive CD8 T cells. The TRB libraries of cDNA were built by UMI-labeled 5' RACE. TCRdb reprocessed the 5' RACE reads; each CDR3 protein has one entry and no DNA is given. Here the sample table reports roughly 140,000 distinct CDR3 sequences. In regard to this clonotype: The antigen is undetermined.

CDR3 length: 13 residues. From germline, CDR1 is SGHAT and CDR2 FQNNGV. General study results and limits: Compared with CXCR3-negative naive cells, CXCR3-positive naive cells showed more hydrophobic TRB CDR3s.

The J gene is TRBJ1-2, the V gene TRBV11-2. Material for sequencing was naive CXCR3+ CD8+ T cells from blood. Subset here: CD45RO-CCR7+CD27+CD95- naive CD8+ T cells expressing CXCR3 (TNR3+). The receptor's source is a human donor in good health. Some clones in this sample may be carry-over from other donors' samples. CDR3 in amino acids: CASSRPDPYGYTF.